Each of the 26 T cell receptor beta chains below was sequenced from the same sample in a study of T cell responses to AZD1222 COVID-19 vaccine. The repertoire was sequenced with immunoSEQ multiplex PCR; TCRdb's copy has only in-frame clones and lacks some. Of around 92,000 clones listed, roughly 91% were seen once; the top ten hold 20% to 25%. The material was peripheral blood, obtained on day 0 of AZD1222 vaccination. Receptors were obtained from an adult in good health.

This clone was counted once. CDR3: CASSISWGPVRNEQFF. The CDR3 DNA reads as TGTGCCAGTAGTATCTCTTGGGGGCCCGTTCGGAATGAGCAGTTCTTC. The chain couples TRBV19 to TRBJ2-1; D is possibly TRBD1 (6 bases). V lost 3 bases to trimming and J lost 7 bases, with 19 bases between them. The CDR3 covers 16 residues. Germline CDR1 and CDR2: LNHDA and SQIVND (reference sequence).

In its sample, this clone was seen once. V gene TRBV28 combines with J gene TRBJ2-5, with unresolved D. Germline-derived CDR1 and CDR2 are MDHEN and SYDVKM. Between the trimmed V and J ends, which lost 4 bases and 4 bases, there was a span of 7 bases. The CDR3 runs 12 residues. The CDR3 DNA reads TGTGCCAGCAGTTCCATGGGAGAGACCCAGTACTTC. Translated: CASSSMGETQYF. The full variable domain, its missing parts supplied by reference TRBV28 and TRBJ2-5, is DVKVTQSSRYLVKRTGEKVFLECVQDMDHENMFWYRQDPGLGLRLIYFSYDVKMKEKGDIPEGYSVSREKKERFSLILESASTNQTSMYLCASSSMGETQYFGPGTRLLVL.

Remarks on this clone: This sample also contains other DNA sequences that code for the same CDR3. The genes are TRBV18 and TRBJ1-1, with no clear D. Germline CDR1 reads KGHSH; CDR2 reads LQKENI. The CDR3 is 13 amino acids. V was pared by 3 bases and J by 1 base, with 6 bases between. As DNA, the CDR3 is TGTGCCAGCTCACCCCAGAAGAACACTGAAGCTTTCTTT. It yields the protein CASSPQKNTEAFF.

The chain joins TRBV5-1 to TRBJ1-1, with D hard to call. This CDR3 is built from 15 residues. Deletions cut 4 bases from V and 1 base from J, with 14 bases between. Germline lookup yields CDR1 SGHRS and CDR2 YFSETQ. This CDR3 is CASSPGTRANTEAFF. CDR3 coding DNA: TGCGCCAGCAGCCCAGGAACGAGAGCGAACACTGAAGCTTTCTTT.

CDR3 bases: TGTGCCACCAGTGGCGAAACGAACACCGGGGAGCTGTTTTTT. Its protein product is CATSGETNTGELFF. The chain recombines TRBV24-1 with TRBJ2-2; D call uncertain. Germline CDR1 KGHDR, CDR2 SFDVKD. This CDR3 region has 14 residues. With 5 bases removed from V and 0 bases from J, the gap between germline ends came to 6 bases.

The genes are TRBV9 and TRBJ2-1; no clear D gene. Trimming removed 2 bases from V and 2 bases from J, with 11 bases in between. Per the germline V gene, CDR1 is SGDLS and CDR2 is YYNGEE. The CDR3 is 15 amino acids. CDR3 DNA sequence: TGTGCCAGCAGCGTTATTTCTCGGGCCTACAATGAGCAGTTCTTC. Its translation: CASSVISRAYNEQFF.

The chain recombines TRBV7-9 with TRBJ1-2; D call uncertain. Per the germline V gene, CDR1 is SEHNR and CDR2 is FQNEAQ (reference sequence). The germline V and J ends were trimmed by 5 bases and 1 base, with 8 bases remaining between them. The CDR3 totals 13 residues. Written as DNA, the CDR3 is TGTGCCAGCAGCGGCCGGAGTAACTATGGCTACACCTTC. Amino acid sequence: CASSGRSNYGYTF.

This clone came up once. V usage is TRBV6-1 and J usage is TRBJ1-2; D unclear. CDR3 length: 15 amino acids. V dropped 3 bases and J dropped 1 base, with 12 bases sitting between them. Germline CDR1 is MNHNS and CDR2 is SASEGT. The CDR3 here is CASSDGVTDNYGYTF. Here the CDR3 DNA reads TGTGCCAGCAGTGATGGGGTAACAGATAACTATGGCTACACCTTC.

J is TRBJ2-5 and V is TRBV5-6, with D perhaps TRBD2 (6 bases). V lost 7 bases and J 3 bases, leaving 16 bases between the germline ends. Germline V gene lookup returns CDR1 SGHDT and CDR2 YYEEEE. There are 14 residues in the CDR3. CDR3 coding DNA: TGTGCCAGCCTTAGGCGGGGTTGGGAAGAGACCCAGTACTTC. Its translation is CASLRRGWEETQYF.

The chain uses TRBV7-2 and TRBJ1-4; a possible D gene is TRBD1 (6 bases). Germline values: CDR1 SGHTA, CDR2 FQGNSA. V lost 2 bases, J lost 3 bases, and 19 bases lay in between. The CDR3 totals 18 residues. The DNA of the CDR3 is TGTGCCAGCAGCTTATTTTTACTGGGGGGCTCGCCTAATGAAAAACTGTTTTTT. This encodes CASSLFLLGGSPNEKLFF.

The rearrangement links TRBV7-6 to TRBJ1-6; TRBD1 is a possible D gene (5 bases). CDR1 SGHVS and CDR2 FNYEAQ come from the germline V gene. CDR3 length: 15 amino acids. V shed 5 bases and J shed 5 bases, with 13 bases lying between them. CDR3: CASSADPTDNSPLHF. The DNA of the CDR3 is TGTGCCAGCAGCGCGGACCCGACAGATAATTCACCCCTCCACTTT.

This chain joins TRBV12-3 or TRBV12-4 and TRBJ1-5, with TRBD1 as a possible D gene (6 bases). The CDR3 loop spans 13 amino acids. V lost 7 bases, J lost 7 bases, and 14 bases lay in between. CDR3 sequence: CASTGDTGQPQHF. CDR3 DNA: TGTGCCAGCACCGGGGACACGGGGCAGCCCCAGCATTTT.

The chain recombines TRBV18 with TRBJ2-7; D remains ambiguous. This CDR3 comprises 13 residues. CDR1 is KGHSH, CDR2 LQKENI, per germline. Between the trimmed V and J ends, which lost 8 bases and 2 bases, there was a span of 13 bases. The CDR3 nucleotides are TGTGCCAGCGCCGTAAGTGAAACCTACGAGCAGTACTTC. Its translation: CASAVSETYEQYF. The variable domain in full, completed from reference TRBV18 and TRBJ2-7, reads NAGVMQNPRHLVRRRGQEARLRCSPMKGHSHVYWYRQLPEEGLKFMVYLQKENIIDESGMPKERFSAEFPKEGPSILRIQQVVRGDSAAYFCASAVSETYEQYFGPGTRLTVT.

V and J are TRBV19 and TRBJ1-2; D uncertain. There are 12 residues in the CDR3. Germline V gene sequence: CDR1 LNHDA, CDR2 SQIVND (reference sequence). The germline V and J ends were trimmed by 6 bases and 4 bases, with 9 bases remaining between them. Here the CDR3 DNA reads TGTGCCAGTAGCTACAGCTTCTATGGCTACACCTTC. Its translation: CASSYSFYGYTF.

The rearrangement joins TRBV6-5 to TRBJ1-2, with D possibly TRBD1 on 5 matching bases. Trimming removed 0 bases at V and 2 bases at J, with 10 bases between. Germline CDR1 reads MNHEY; CDR2 reads SVGAGI. The CDR3 covers 15 residues. CDR3 sequence (DNA): TGTGCCAGCAGTTACTCGGCAGGGCAAAACTATGGCTACACCTTC. It specifies CASSYSAGQNYGYTF.

The chain couples TRBV4-2 to TRBJ2-7, with a weak D call TRBD2 (5 bases). The CDR3 spans 14 residues. From germline, CDR1 is LGHNA and CDR2 YNFKEQ. The V and J ends lost 5 bases and 2 bases respectively, with 13 bases between them. Written as DNA, the CDR3 is TGTGCCAGCAGCTTAGACCCGGAGGCCTACGAGCAGTACTTC. Translated, it gives CASSLDPEAYEQYF.

J is TRBJ2-3 and V is TRBV7-9; D is unclear. Trimming cost V 10 bases and J 0 bases, with 14 bases left between them. The CDR3 loop spans 14 amino acids. Germline V gives CDR1 SEHNR, CDR2 FQNEAQ (reference sequence). The CDR3 reads CATLPAPSTDTQYF. The CDR3, as DNA: TGTGCCACCCTCCCGGCCCCGAGCACAGATACGCAGTATTTT.

V and J are TRBV5-1 and TRBJ1-4; D possibly corresponds to TRBD1 (5 bases). Germline values: CDR1 SGHRS, CDR2 YFSETQ. Trimming removed 0 bases at V and 0 bases at J, with 6 bases between. This CDR3 is 15 amino acids long. CDR3 nucleotides: TGCGCCAGCAGCTTGGGGGGGACAACTAATGAAAAACTGTTTTTT. Its translation is CASSLGGTTNEKLFF.

The V gene is TRBV19, the J gene TRBJ1-3; D is unclear. Looked up from germline, CDR1 is LNHDA and CDR2 is SQIVND (reference sequence). V dropped 3 bases and J dropped 0 bases, with 12 bases sitting between them. The CDR3 consists of 16 residues. CDR3 nucleotides: TGTGCCAGTAGTATGCTTGCCACAATCTCTGGAAACACCATATATTTT. Translated: CASSMLATISGNTIYF.

The rearrangement uses TRBV19 and TRBJ2-2, with D uncertain. The germline V and J ends were trimmed by 3 bases and 0 bases, with 8 bases remaining between them. The germline CDR1 and CDR2 sequences are LNHDA and SQIVND (reference sequence). This CDR3 region has 15 residues. CDR3 in DNA: TGTGCCAGTAGTATTCCCCCCCCGAACACCGGGGAGCTGTTTTTT. Protein: CASSIPPPNTGELFF.

The rearrangement links TRBV18 to TRBJ1-4; D uncertain. This CDR3 contains 13 residues. CDR1 and CDR2 from the germline V gene are KGHSH and LQKENI. V was trimmed by 6 bases and J by 5 bases, leaving 10 bases between them. The DNA for the CDR3 is TGTGCCAGCTCTCTAGGGAGGAATGAAAAACTGTTTTTT. It codes for CASSLGRNEKLFF.

This chain uses TRBV4-1 with TRBJ1-5, with D possibly matching TRBD1 (6 bases). This CDR3 spans 17 amino acids. V was clipped by 2 bases and J by 1 base, with 15 bases between them. The germline V gene has CDR1 MGHRA and CDR2 YSYEKL. The CDR3 spells CASSQTGGSWSNQPQHF. CDR3 DNA sequence: TGCGCCAGCAGCCAAACGGGGGGCTCATGGAGCAATCAGCCCCAGCATTTT.

The chain couples TRBV5-6 to TRBJ2-2; 12 nucleotides align to TRBD2. The CDR3 consists of 15 residues. Trimming cost V 9 bases and J 4 bases; bases outside gene matches: 7. Germline V gives CDR1 SGHDT, CDR2 YYEEEE. This CDR3 reads CATLTSGGSTGELFF. The CDR3 nucleotides are TGTGCCACCTTGACTAGCGGGGGTTCCACCGGGGAGCTGTTTTTT.

V gene TRBV7-2 combines with J gene TRBJ2-1; possibly TRBD2 for D (6 bases). Germline V gene sequence: CDR1 SGHTA, CDR2 FQGNSA. V lost 5 bases and J 4 bases, leaving 15 bases between the germline ends. The CDR3 contains 15 residues. Here the CDR3 DNA reads TGTGCCAGCAGCCCCCAGGCTAGCGAGTACAATGAGCAGTTCTTC. Amino acid sequence: CASSPQASEYNEQFF.

Details on this clone: Other DNA variants within this sample encode the same CDR3. The genes are TRBV6-1 and TRBJ1-2; unclear D gene. Between the trimmed V and J ends, which lost 3 bases and 4 bases, there was a span of 9 bases. The CDR3 consists of 13 residues. Per the germline V gene, CDR1 is MNHNS and CDR2 is SASEGT. The CDR3 sequence is CASSEAGSYGYTF. The CDR3 DNA reads as TGTGCCAGCAGTGAGGCGGGAAGCTATGGCTACACCTTC.

This chain links TRBV2 with TRBJ1-3; the match to TRBD1 covers 7 bases. CDR3 length equals 17 residues. Germline loops: CDR1 SNHLY, CDR2 FYNNEI. V shed 2 bases, J shed 2 bases, and the junction held 9 bases outside the gene matches. This CDR3 is CASSERYDRVTGNTIYF. The CDR3 nucleotides read TGTGCCAGCAGTGAAAGATACGACAGGGTAACTGGAAACACCATATATTTT.